Listed below are T cell receptor beta chains from one sample, sequenced in a study of CD8 T cells in ankylosing spondylitis. From the 5' RACE reads, TCRdb called clonotypes with MiXCR, one entry per CDR3 protein. In the table there are about 800,000 distinct CDR3 sequences, 10% to 15% of which are singletons. Material for sequencing was blood, either unsorted or a sorted T cell fraction (not recorded which). The receptor source for this set is a male donor with ankylosing spondylitis. Both conserved end residues are part of each CDR3. D genes are given only for firm matches. Size tells how often a clone was seen (once, few, many) or the class of an expanded clone, and some rows leave it out.

DNA | CDR3 | J | size | V | D
TGTGCCAGCAGGACTAGCACAGATACGCAGTATTTT | CASRTSTDTQYF | TRBJ2-3 | many | TRBV12-3/TRBV12-4 | NA
TGTGCCAGCAGCCAAGGACCAGACTTTGGCTACACCTTC | CASSQGPDFGYTF | TRBJ1-2 | NA | TRBV3-1 | NA
TGTGCCAGCAGCTCCAGCGGGGGGGCCTGGAACGAGCAGTACTTC | CASSSSGGAWNEQYF | TRBJ2-7 | NA | TRBV7-2 | TRBD2
TGCAGCGCCCGACTAGCGATCTATGAGCAGTTCTTC | CSARLAIYEQFF | TRBJ2-1 | few | TRBV29-1 | TRBD2
TGCGCCAGCAGTGATGTAACTAGGGGCAGCATGAACACTGAAGCTTTCTTT | CASSDVTRGSMNTEAFF | TRBJ1-1 | few | TRBV10-1 | NA
TGTGCCAGCAGTTTGGGCCGCGGGCTGGAGGAAAAACTGTTTTTT | CASSLGRGLEEKLFF | TRBJ1-4 | few | TRBV12-3/TRBV12-4 | NA
TGCAGTGTTTGGAGTTTATACGAGCAGTACTTC | CSVWSLYEQYF | TRBJ2-7 | few | TRBV20-1 | NA
TGCGCCAGCATCCCTACGGGGGTAAGCACAGATACGCAGTATTTT | CASIPTGVSTDTQYF | TRBJ2-3 | NA | TRBV5-1 | NA
TGCGCCAGCAGACAGACAGAGAACACCGGGGAGCTGTTTTTT | CASRQTENTGELFF | TRBJ2-2 | many | TRBV5-1 | NA
TGCAGTGCTAGAGATCAGACAGGGGAGGATAACTATGGCTACACCTTC | CSARDQTGEDNYGYTF | TRBJ1-2 | many | TRBV20-1 | TRBD1
TGCGCCAGCAGCGAAAGCACAGATACGCAGTATTTT | CASSESTDTQYF | TRBJ2-3 | many | TRBV25-1 | NA
TGCAGTGCCGTGCCCGGGACAGTGAACACTGAAGCTTTCTTT | CSAVPGTVNTEAFF | TRBJ1-1 | few | TRBV20-1 | TRBD1
TGTGCCAGCTCACCACCCCAGCAGCCCCAGCATTTT | CASSPPQQPQHF | TRBJ1-5 | NA | TRBV18 | NA
TGTGCCAGCAGCTTAGCACATCAGGAGTACAATGAGCAGTTCTTC | CASSLAHQEYNEQFF | TRBJ2-1 | few | TRBV7-9 | NA
TGTGCCAGTAGGGGGCTACTTCTCACAGATACGCAGTATTTT | CASRGLLLTDTQYF | TRBJ2-3 | few | TRBV19 | NA
TGCGCCAGCAGCCGAGGTAGCCTTGCAACTAATGAAAAACTGTTTTTT | CASSRGSLATNEKLFF | TRBJ1-4 | NA | TRBV4-1 | NA
TGCAGTGCTAGCGGGACAGCCAGGCGAGAGACCCAGTACTTC | CSASGTARRETQYF | TRBJ2-5 | NA | TRBV20-1 | TRBD1
TGCGCCAGCAGCCACTTCTCTCCGGGGAACACCGGGGAGCTGTTTTTT | CASSHFSPGNTGELFF | TRBJ2-2 | few | TRBV4-1 | NA
TGCAGCGTTAGTCAGTCGGGGTTTGGTGAAAAACTGTTTTTT | CSVSQSGFGEKLFF | TRBJ1-4 | NA | TRBV29-1 | NA
TGTGCCAGCAGTTCGGTGGGGTGGGGAGGTGAGCAGTTCTTC | CASSSVGWGGEQFF | TRBJ2-1 | NA | TRBV12-3/TRBV12-4 | NA
TGTGCCAGCAGTTTATCCGAGGCAGGGCGGTTACCTTTACTCAATCAGCCCCAGCATTTT | CASSLSEAGRLPLLNQPQHF | TRBJ1-5 | many | TRBV12-3/TRBV12-4 | NA
TGTGCCAGCAGTCCTGGACCTGAGCCCCAGCATTTT | CASSPGPEPQHF | TRBJ1-5 | NA | TRBV28 | NA
TGCAGTGCCACTCTGTTTGGTAGTGGGGCGAACACTGAAGCTTTCTTT | CSATLFGSGANTEAFF | TRBJ1-1 | NA | TRBV20-1 | NA
TGCAGCGTTGCAACAGGGGTCGGCACTGAAGCTTTCTTT | CSVATGVGTEAFF | TRBJ1-1 | many | TRBV29-1 | TRBD1
TGCAGCGTACACTCTGCCGGGACAGGGCAAACCGGGGAGCTGTTTTTT | CSVHSAGTGQTGELFF | TRBJ2-2 | few | TRBV29-1 | TRBD1
TGTGCCAGCAGTTCTATGGGGGGGGGGTACCCCAATGAGCAGTTCTTC | CASSSMGGGYPNEQFF | TRBJ2-1 | few | TRBV12-3/TRBV12-4 | TRBD2
TGTGCCAGCTCACCAACGACAAACTACGAGCAGTACTTC | CASSPTTNYEQYF | TRBJ2-7 | NA | TRBV18 | NA
TGCGCCAGCAGCCCCGAGGGACATCCCTACGAGCAGTACTTC | CASSPEGHPYEQYF | TRBJ2-7 | few | TRBV5-1 | NA
TGCAGTGCGAGGACAGACGCTAACTATGGCTACACCTTC | CSARTDANYGYTF | TRBJ1-2 | few | TRBV20-1 | NA
TGTGCCAGCAGTCGGGGAGGCGGAAAACTGTTTTTT | CASSRGGGKLFF | TRBJ1-4 | many | TRBV6-5 | NA